This TCR beta chain was identified during a study of shared clonotypes between healthy human individuals. Measured with immunoSEQ multiplex PCR; TCRdb has only the in-frame clones, and not every one. This sample has 2 million to 2.5 million clones; roughly 90% occur once, and the top ten carry roughly 0.34%. A word on this clone: Its antigen is currently unknown.

Study outcomes and limitations: Non-shared clonotypes had lower generation probabilities than clonotypes shared by all four sorted-subset donors.

CDR1 and CDR2 from the germline V gene are LGHNA and YNFKEQ. CDR3 size: 12 residues. V was clipped by 4 bases and J by 4 bases, with 8 bases between them. Partitioning of CD4+ cells yielded a CD45RA+ naive subset and a CD45RA-negative memory subset. The sequenced sample was naive CD4+ T cells from PBMCs. Noted subset: CD45RA+ positively selected. This receptor was taken from a man younger than 30 in good health. Some clones in this sample may be carry-over from other donors' samples. The J gene is TRBJ2-7, the V gene TRBV4-2, with D unclear. The CDR3 sequence: CASSPNTYEQYF. DNA of the CDR3: TGTGCCAGCAGCCCAAATACTTACGAGCAGTACTTC.